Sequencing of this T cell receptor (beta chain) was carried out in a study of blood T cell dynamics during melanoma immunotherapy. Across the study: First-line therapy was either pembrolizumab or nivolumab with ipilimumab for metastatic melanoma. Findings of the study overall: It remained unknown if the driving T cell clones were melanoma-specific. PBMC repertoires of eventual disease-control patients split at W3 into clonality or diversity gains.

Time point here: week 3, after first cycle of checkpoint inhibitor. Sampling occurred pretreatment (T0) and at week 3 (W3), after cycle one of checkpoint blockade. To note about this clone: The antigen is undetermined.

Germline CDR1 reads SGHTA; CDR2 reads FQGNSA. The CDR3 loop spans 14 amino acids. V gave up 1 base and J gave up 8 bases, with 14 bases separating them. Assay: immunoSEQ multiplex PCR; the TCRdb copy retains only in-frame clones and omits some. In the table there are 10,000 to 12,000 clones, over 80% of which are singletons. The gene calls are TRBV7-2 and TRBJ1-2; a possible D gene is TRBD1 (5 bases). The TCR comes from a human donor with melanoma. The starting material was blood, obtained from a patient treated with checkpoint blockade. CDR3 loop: CASSLETVSRGYTF. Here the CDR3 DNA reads TGTGCCAGCAGCTTAGAGACAGTATCTCGGGGCTACACCTTC.